A single T cell receptor (beta chain) is shown here with its context. Per germline, CDR1 SGHTA and CDR2 FQGTGA. Unmatched junction bases numbered 13, after V lost 4 bases and J lost 5 bases. This CDR3 spans 16 amino acids. This entry comes from a study of blood T cell repertoires in COVID-19. In the study overall: The samples span acute and convalescent COVID-19 from the United States, Italy and Spain.

Generated by immunoSEQ multiplex PCR, the TCRdb table keeps only in-frame clones and is missing some. The sample shows approximately 59,000 clones, about 85% of them seen only once. Specimen: peripheral blood. This TCR was sampled from a woman aged 80 or over with acute or convalescent COVID-19. The rearrangement joins TRBV7-3 to TRBJ2-5; TRBD2 matches at 7 bases. The CDR3 nucleotides are TGTGCCAGCAGCTCGGGCGGGGGTGTACTGGGCGAGACCCAGTACTTC. Translation: CASSSGGGVLGETQYF.